The 4 T cell receptor beta chains given below trace back to one sample, sequenced in a study of T cell repertoires in cytomegalovirus infection. Via MiXCR, TCRdb re-called the reads, giving one row per CDR3 protein. This sample has approximately 1,000,000 distinct CDR3 sequences, with around a third found just once. Their antigens are not known. The sample in question was cultured CD8+ T cells from PBMCs, obtained from culture after CMV antigen stimulation. All receptors come from a human donor in good health (CMV status not recorded). Some clones in this sample may be carry-over from other donors' samples.

The J gene is TRBJ1-2, the V gene TRBV10-3, with D unresolved. The CDR3 is 15 amino acids. Germline values: CDR1 ENHRY, CDR2 SYGVKD. Trimming left V 3 bases short and J 3 bases short, with 14 bases between. The CDR3 loop is CAISDGSAGDYGYTF. As DNA, the CDR3 is TGTGCCATCAGTGACGGATCCGCCGGGGACTATGGCTACACCTTC.

The chain links TRBV2 to TRBJ2-1; 9 positions agree with TRBD2. The CDR3 consists of 13 residues. The V gene's germline CDR1 is SNHLY and CDR2 FYNNEI. The ends lost 11 bases at V and 4 bases at J; junction bases unmatched: 6. The chain's CDR3 is CAGLAGEYNEQFF. The CDR3 DNA reads as TGTGCCGGCTTAGCGGGGGAATACAATGAGCAGTTCTTC.

This clonotype appeared a few times. This chain uses TRBV6-1 with TRBJ2-3, with 9 bases aligning to TRBD2. J was trimmed by 3 bases and V by 5 bases; bases with no gene match: 9. Germline assignment: CDR1 MNHNS and CDR2 SASEGT. The CDR3 totals 16 residues. CDR3: CASSTGGGAGTDTQYF. CDR3 sequence (DNA): TGTGCCAGCAGTACTGGCGGGGGGGCGGGAACAGATACGCAGTATTTT.

This clonotype came up many times. The genes are TRBV7-9 and TRBJ2-5, with 7 bases identical to TRBD1. The V segment lost 6 bases and the J segment 8 bases; nucleotides outside the gene matches: 12. In germline, CDR1 is SEHNR, CDR2 FQNEAQ (reference sequence). The CDR3 has 14 residues. CDR3 loop: CASRDDREGGTQYF. The CDR3 DNA follows: TGTGCCAGCAGAGATGACAGGGAAGGGGGAACCCAGTACTTC.